This T cell receptor (beta chain) was observed in a study of metastatic and nonmetastatic thyroid tumors. Points from the study as a whole: Compared with benign nodules, malignant thyroid tumors were reported to have significantly higher TCR beta diversity in both blood and tumor.

The germline V gene has CDR1 SGHRS and CDR2 YFSETQ. The CDR3 is 13 amino acids. V was trimmed by 1 base and J by 1 base, leaving 5 bases between them. Treatment of any kind had been given to no patient before thyroid surgery. Original data processing: Building a distant-metastasis classifier for papillary thyroid cancer drew on CDR3 differences across clinicopathological groups. TCRdb re-called clones via MiXCR from the PCR reads. Clone size and V and J calls follow TCRdb, not the original study. The top ten clones hold around an eighth of a sample with 13,000 or so clones, more than 25% of them seen once. On this clone: Its specificity is not known.

The sequenced sample consisted of tumor tissue. The chain uses TRBV5-1 and TRBJ1-2; no clear D gene. This clonotype originated in a male donor with papillary thyroid cancer or a benign thyroid nodule (not recorded which). Some clones in this sample may be carry-over from other donors' samples. CDR3 DNA: TGCGCCAGCAGCTTGCACAGTAACTATGGCTACACCTTC. This encodes CASSLHSNYGYTF.